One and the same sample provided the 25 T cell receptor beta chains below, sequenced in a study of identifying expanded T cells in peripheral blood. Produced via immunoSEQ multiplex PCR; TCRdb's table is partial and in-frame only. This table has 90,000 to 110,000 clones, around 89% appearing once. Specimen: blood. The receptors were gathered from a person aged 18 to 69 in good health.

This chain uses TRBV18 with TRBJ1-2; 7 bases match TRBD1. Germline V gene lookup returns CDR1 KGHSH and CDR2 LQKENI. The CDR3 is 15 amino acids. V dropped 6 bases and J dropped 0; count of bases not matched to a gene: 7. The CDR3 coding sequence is TGTGCCAGCTCTCAGGGAGGGGGCTCTAACTATGGCTACACCTTC. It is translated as CASSQGGGSNYGYTF.

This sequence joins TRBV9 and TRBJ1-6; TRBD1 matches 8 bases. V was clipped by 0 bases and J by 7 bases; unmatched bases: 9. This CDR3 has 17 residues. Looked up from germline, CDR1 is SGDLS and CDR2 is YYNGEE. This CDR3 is CASSVGAQGDLNSPLHF. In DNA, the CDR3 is TGTGCCAGCAGCGTAGGGGCACAGGGGGACCTAAATTCACCCCTCCACTTT.

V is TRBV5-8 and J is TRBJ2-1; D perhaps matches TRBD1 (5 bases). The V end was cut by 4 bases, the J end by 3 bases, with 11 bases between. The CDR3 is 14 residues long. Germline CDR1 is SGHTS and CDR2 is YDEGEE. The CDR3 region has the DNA TGTGCCAGCAGCCCCGCAGGGTTCTACAATGAGCAGTTCTTC. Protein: CASSPAGFYNEQFF.

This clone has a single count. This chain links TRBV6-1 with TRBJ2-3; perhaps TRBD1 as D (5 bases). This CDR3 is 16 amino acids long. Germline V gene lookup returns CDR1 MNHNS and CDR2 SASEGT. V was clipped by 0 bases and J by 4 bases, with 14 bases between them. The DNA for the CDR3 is TGTGCCAGCAGTGAAGCGAGACAGAATCGGGCAGATACGCAGTATTTT. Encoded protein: CASSEARQNRADTQYF.

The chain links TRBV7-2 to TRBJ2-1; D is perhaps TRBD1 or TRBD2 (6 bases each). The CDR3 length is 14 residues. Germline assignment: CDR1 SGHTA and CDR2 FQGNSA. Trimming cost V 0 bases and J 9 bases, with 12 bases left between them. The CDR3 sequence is CASSLAPGAGEQFF. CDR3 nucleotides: TGTGCCAGCAGCTTAGCCCCGGGGGCGGGTGAGCAGTTCTTC.

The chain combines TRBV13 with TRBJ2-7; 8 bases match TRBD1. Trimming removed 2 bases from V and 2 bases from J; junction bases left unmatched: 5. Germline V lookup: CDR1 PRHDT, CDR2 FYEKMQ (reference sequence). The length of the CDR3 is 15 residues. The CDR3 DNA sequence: TGTGCCAGCAGCTTAACCCAGGGGGCCCCCTACGAGCAGTACTTC. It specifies CASSLTQGAPYEQYF.

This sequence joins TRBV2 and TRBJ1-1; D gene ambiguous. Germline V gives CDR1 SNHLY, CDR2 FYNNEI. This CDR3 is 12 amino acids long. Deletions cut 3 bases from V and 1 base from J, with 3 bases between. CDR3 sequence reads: CASSERNTEAFF. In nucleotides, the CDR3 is TGTGCCAGCAGTGAGAGGAACACTGAAGCTTTCTTT.

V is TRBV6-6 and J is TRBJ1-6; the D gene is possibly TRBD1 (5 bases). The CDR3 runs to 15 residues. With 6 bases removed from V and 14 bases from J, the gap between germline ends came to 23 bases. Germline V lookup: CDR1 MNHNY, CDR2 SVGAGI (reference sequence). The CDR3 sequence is CASSYEGTGLRSLHF. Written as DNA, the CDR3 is TGTGCCAGCAGCTATGAGGGGACGGGCCTTCGATCCCTCCACTTT.

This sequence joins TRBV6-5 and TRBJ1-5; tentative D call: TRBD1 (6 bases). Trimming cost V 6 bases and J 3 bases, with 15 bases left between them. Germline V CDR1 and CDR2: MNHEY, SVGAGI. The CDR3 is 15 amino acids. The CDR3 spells CASSLRGGNNQPQHF. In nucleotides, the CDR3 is TGTGCCAGCAGCCTTCGGGGGGGCAACAATCAGCCCCAGCATTTT.

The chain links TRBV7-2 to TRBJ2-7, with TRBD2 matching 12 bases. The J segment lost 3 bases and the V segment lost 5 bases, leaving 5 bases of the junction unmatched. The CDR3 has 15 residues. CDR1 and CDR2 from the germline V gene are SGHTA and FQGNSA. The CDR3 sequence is CASSMTSGRGYEQYF. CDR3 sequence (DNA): TGTGCCAGCAGCATGACTAGCGGGAGAGGCTACGAGCAGTACTTC.

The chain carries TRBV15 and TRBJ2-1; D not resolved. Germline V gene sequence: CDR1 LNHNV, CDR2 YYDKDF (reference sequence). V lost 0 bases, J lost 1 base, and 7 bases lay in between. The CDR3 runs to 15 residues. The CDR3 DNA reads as TGTGCCACCAGCAGAGAAGTCGGGTCCTACAATGAGCAGTTCTTC. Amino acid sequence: CATSREVGSYNEQFF.

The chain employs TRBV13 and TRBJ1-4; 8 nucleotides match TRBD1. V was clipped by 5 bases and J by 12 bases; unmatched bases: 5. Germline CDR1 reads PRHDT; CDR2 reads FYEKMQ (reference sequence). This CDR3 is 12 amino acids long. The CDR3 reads CASSAGQGELFF. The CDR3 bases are TGTGCCAGCAGCGCTGGACAGGGAGAACTGTTTTTT.

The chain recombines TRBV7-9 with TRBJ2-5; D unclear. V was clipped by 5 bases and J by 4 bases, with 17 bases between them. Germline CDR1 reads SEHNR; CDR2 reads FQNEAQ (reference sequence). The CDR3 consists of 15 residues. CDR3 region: CASSKNSDITETQYF. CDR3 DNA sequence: TGTGCCAGCAGCAAAAATTCCGACATTACAGAGACCCAGTACTTC. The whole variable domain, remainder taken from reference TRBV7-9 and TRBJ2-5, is DTGVSQNPRHKITKRGQNVTFRCDPISEHNRLYWYRQTLGQGPEFLTYFQNEAQLEKSRLLSDRFSAERPKGSFSTLEIQRTEQGDSAMYLCASSKNSDITETQYFGPGTRLLVL.

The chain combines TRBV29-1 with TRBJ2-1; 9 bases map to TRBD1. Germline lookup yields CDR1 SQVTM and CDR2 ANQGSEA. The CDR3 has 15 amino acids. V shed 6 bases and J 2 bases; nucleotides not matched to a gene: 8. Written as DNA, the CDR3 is TGCAGCGTGAAACCGGGACAGGGTACCTACAATGAGCAGTTCTTC. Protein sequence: CSVKPGQGTYNEQFF.

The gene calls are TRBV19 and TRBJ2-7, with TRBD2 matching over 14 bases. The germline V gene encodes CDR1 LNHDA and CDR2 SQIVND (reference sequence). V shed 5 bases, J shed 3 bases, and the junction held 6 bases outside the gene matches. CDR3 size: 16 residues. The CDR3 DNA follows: TGTGCCAGTAGTGGGACTAGCGGGAGAACAAGCTACGAGCAGTACTTC. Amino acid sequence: CASSGTSGRTSYEQYF.

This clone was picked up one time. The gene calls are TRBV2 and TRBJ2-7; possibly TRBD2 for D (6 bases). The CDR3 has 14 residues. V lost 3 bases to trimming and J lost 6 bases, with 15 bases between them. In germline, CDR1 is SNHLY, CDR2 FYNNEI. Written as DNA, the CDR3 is TGTGCCAGCAGTGAGACTTGGACGGGACTCGAGCAGTACTTC. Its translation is CASSETWTGLEQYF.

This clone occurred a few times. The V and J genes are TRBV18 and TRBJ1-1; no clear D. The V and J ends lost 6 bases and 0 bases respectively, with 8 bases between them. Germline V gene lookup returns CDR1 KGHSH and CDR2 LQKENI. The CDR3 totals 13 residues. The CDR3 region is CASSPVLNTEAFF. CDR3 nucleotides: TGTGCCAGCTCGCCTGTTTTGAACACTGAAGCTTTCTTT.

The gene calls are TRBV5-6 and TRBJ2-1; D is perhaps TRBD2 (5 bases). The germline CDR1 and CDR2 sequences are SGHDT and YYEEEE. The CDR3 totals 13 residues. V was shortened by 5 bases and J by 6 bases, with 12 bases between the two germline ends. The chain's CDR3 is CASRLGFSNEQFF. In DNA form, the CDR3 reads TGTGCCAGCAGACTAGGCTTTAGCAATGAGCAGTTCTTC.

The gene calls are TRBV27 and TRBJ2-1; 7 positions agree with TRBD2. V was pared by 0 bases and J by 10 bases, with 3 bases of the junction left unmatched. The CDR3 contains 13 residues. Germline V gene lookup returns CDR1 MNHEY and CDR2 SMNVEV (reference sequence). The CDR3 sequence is CASSLSAGREQFF. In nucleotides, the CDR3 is TGTGCCAGCAGTTTATCTGCCGGGAGGGAGCAGTTCTTC.

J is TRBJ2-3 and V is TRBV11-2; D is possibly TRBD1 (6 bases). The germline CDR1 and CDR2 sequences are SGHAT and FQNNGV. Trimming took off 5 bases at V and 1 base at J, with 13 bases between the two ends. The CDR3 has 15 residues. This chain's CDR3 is CASSLSRTGTDTQYF. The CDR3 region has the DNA TGTGCCAGCAGCCTTAGTAGGACAGGCACAGATACGCAGTATTTT.

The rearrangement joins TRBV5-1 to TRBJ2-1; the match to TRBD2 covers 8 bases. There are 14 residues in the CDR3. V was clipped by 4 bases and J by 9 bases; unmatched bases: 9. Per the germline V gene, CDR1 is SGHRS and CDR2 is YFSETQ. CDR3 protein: CASSMDGGAPEQFF. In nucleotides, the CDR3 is TGCGCCAGCAGCATGGACGGGGGGGCCCCTGAGCAGTTCTTC.

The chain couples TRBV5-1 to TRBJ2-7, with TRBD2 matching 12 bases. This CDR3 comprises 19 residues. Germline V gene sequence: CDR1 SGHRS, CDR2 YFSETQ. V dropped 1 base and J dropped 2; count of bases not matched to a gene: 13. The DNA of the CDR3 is TGCGCCAGCAGCTTGACCCCTGGCTGGACTAGCGGGGCGACCTACGAGCAGTACTTC. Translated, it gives CASSLTPGWTSGATYEQYF.

Here the CDR3 reads CASSYAGGGKKNIQYF. DNA of the CDR3: TGTGCCAGCAGTTACGCAGGGGGGGGAAAAAAAAACATTCAGTACTTC. This chain connects TRBV6-5 to TRBJ2-4; D is perhaps TRBD1 or TRBD2 (7 bases each). The CDR3 is 16 residues long. Germline CDR1 reads MNHEY; CDR2 reads SVGAGI. Trimming took 2 bases from V and 4 from J, leaving 15 bases between them.

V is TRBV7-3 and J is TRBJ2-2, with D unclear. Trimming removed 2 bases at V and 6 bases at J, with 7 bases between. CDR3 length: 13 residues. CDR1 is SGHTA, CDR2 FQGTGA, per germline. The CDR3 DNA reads TGTGCCAGCAGCTTATTTTCTCCCGGGGAGCTGTTTTTT. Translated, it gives CASSLFSPGELFF.

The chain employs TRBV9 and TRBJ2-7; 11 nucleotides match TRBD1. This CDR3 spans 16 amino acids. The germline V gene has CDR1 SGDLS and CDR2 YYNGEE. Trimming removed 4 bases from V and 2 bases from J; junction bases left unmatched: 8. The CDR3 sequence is CASSPLRTGGAYEQYF. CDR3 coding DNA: TGTGCCAGCAGCCCTTTAAGGACAGGGGGCGCCTACGAGCAGTACTTC.